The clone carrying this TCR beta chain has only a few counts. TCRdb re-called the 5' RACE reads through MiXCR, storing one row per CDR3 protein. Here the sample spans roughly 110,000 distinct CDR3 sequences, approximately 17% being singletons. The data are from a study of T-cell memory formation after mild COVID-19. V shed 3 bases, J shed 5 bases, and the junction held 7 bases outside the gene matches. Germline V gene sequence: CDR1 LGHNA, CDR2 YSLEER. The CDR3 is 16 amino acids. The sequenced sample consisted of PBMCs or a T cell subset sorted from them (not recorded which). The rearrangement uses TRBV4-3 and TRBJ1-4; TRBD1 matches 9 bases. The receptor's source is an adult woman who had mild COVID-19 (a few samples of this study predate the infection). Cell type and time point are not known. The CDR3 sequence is CASSQTRGQGNEKLFF. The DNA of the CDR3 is TGCGCCAGCAGCCAGACAAGAGGACAGGGGAATGAAAAACTGTTTTTT.